These 10 T cell receptor beta chains originate from one sample sequenced in a study of long-term antiretroviral therapy in people with HIV. Researchers ran immunoSEQ v3.0 at survey level. Sequenced by immunoSEQ multiplex PCR; TCRdb stores in-frame clones only, minus some. The sample gives roughly 18,000 clones, about three quarters of which show up once; 7.5% to 8% is in the top ten. The sample was unsorted PBMCs, taken at the start of antiretroviral therapy, before treatment. The receptor source for this set is a woman between 35 and 50 years old with HIV.

The chain is built from TRBV11-2 and TRBJ1-3, with no clear D. The CDR3 runs to 12 residues. V lost 4 bases to trimming and J lost 4 bases, with 5 bases between them. The V gene's germline CDR1 is SGHAT and CDR2 FQNNGV. CDR3 nucleotides: TGTGCCAGCAGCTCGGAAGGAAACACCATATATTTT. Residues: CASSSEGNTIYF.

The chain links TRBV5-8 to TRBJ2-2; 10 nucleotides match TRBD1. The CDR3 spans 14 residues. Looked up from germline, CDR1 is SGHTS and CDR2 is YDEGEE. Germline trimming cut 4 bases from V and 6 bases from J; bases unmatched to any gene: 3. This chain's CDR3 is CASSLDRGSGELFF. CDR3 DNA: TGTGCCAGCAGCCTGGACAGGGGGTCCGGGGAGCTGTTTTTT.

The sample holds one count of this clone. This chain joins TRBV4-3 and TRBJ1-5; D not resolved. Germline CDR1 is LGHNA and CDR2 is YSLEER. Trimming stripped 0 bases from V and 4 bases from J, with 13 bases between. The length of the CDR3 is 16 residues. DNA of the CDR3: TGCGCCAGCAGCCAAGATCTGACAAGCGTTAATCAGCCCCAGCATTTT. The encoded protein is CASSQDLTSVNQPQHF.

The chain carries TRBV28 and TRBJ2-3; 10 bases are shared with TRBD1. Germline CDR1 is MDHEN and CDR2 is SYDVKM. CDR3 length: 16 residues. V lost 2 bases and J lost 3; bases outside the gene matches: 5. The CDR3 is CASSLPRTGGTDTQYF. The DNA for the CDR3 is TGTGCCAGCAGTTTACCCCGGACAGGGGGAACAGATACGCAGTATTTT.

The chain joins TRBV5-1 to TRBJ1-1, with D possibly being TRBD1 (5 bases). CDR1 is SGHRS and CDR2 is YFSETQ in the germline V gene. The CDR3 extends over 12 amino acids. With 4 bases removed from V and 3 bases from J, the gap between germline ends came to 7 bases. The CDR3 reads CASSLGDTEAFF. Here the CDR3 DNA reads TGCGCCAGCAGCCTAGGGGACACTGAAGCTTTCTTT.

V and J are TRBV5-4 and TRBJ2-7; TRBD2 agrees at 11 bases. The V segment lost 2 bases and the J segment 5 bases; nucleotides outside the gene matches: 6. Looked up from germline, CDR1 is SGHNT and CDR2 is YYREEE (reference sequence). The CDR3 totals 15 residues. CDR3 region: CASSLVTSGVNEQYF. CDR3 nucleotide sequence: TGTGCCAGCAGCTTAGTGACTAGCGGGGTTAACGAGCAGTACTTC.

CDR3: CASSSPGTSKYEQYF. Here the CDR3 DNA reads TGTGCCAGCAGTTCCCCCGGGACTAGCAAGTACGAGCAGTACTTC. The chain has TRBV27 and TRBJ2-7, with TRBD2 matching 9 bases. Germline assignment: CDR1 MNHEY and CDR2 SMNVEV (reference sequence). The ends lost 4 bases at V and 4 bases at J; junction bases unmatched: 8. The CDR3 runs 15 residues.

The V gene is TRBV28, the J gene TRBJ2-1; D is undetermined. Germline loops: CDR1 MDHEN, CDR2 SYDVKM. Trimming took off 5 bases at V and 0 bases at J, with 14 bases between the two ends. This CDR3 is built from 16 residues. The chain's CDR3 is CASSPVGKSSYNEQFF. The CDR3 DNA sequence: TGTGCCAGCAGTCCCGTGGGGAAAAGCTCCTACAATGAGCAGTTCTTC.

The chain carries TRBV9 and TRBJ2-3, with D perhaps matching TRBD1 (6 bases). Trimming took off 3 bases at V and 0 bases at J, with 14 bases between the two ends. Germline-derived CDR1 and CDR2 are SGDLS and YYNGEE. This CDR3 region has 16 residues. The DNA of the CDR3 is TGTGCCAGCAGCGGTAGACAGGCGGATAGCACAGATACGCAGTATTTT. Amino acid sequence: CASSGRQADSTDTQYF.

This chain links TRBV6-6 with TRBJ2-7; the D gene is possibly TRBD2 (5 bases). CDR1 is MNHNY and CDR2 is SVGAGI in the germline V gene (reference sequence). CDR3 length equals 13 residues. Between the trimmed V and J ends, which lost 5 bases and 7 bases, there was a span of 15 bases. The CDR3 DNA is TGTGCCAGCAGTCCAGGACTTGCGGAAGAGCAGTACTTC. Its translation is CASSPGLAEEQYF.